This is a list of T cell receptor beta chains from one sample in a study of CD8 T cells in ankylosing spondylitis. From the 5' RACE reads, TCRdb called clonotypes with MiXCR, one entry per CDR3 protein. The data hold 130,000 or so distinct CDR3 sequences, with more than 6.5% observed a single time. Sample: blood, either unsorted or a sorted T cell fraction (not recorded which). These receptor sequences come from a male donor with ankylosing spondylitis or in good health (not recorded which). CDR3s include the opening cysteine and the closing phenylalanine or tryptophan. The D gene is left open where the match is weak. Expanded clones get a size class; other rows say once, few or many, or leave the size out.

v_call: TRBV9; clone_size: .; j_call: TRBJ2-7; d_call: .; cdr3_aa: CASSVDEAEGSYEQYF; cdr3_nt: TGTGCCAGCAGCGTAGACGAGGCGGAGGGTAGCTACGAGCAGTACTTC
v_call: TRBV29-1; clone_size: .; j_call: TRBJ2-2; d_call: TRBD2; cdr3_aa: CSVAGTSGRGPSTGELFF; cdr3_nt: TGCAGCGTTGCCGGGACTAGCGGGAGGGGCCCGAGCACCGGGGAGCTGTTTTTT
v_call: TRBV12-3/TRBV12-4; clone_size: many; j_call: TRBJ2-7; d_call: .; cdr3_aa: CASSSPNQGRNF; cdr3_nt: TGTGCCAGCAGTAGCCCGAACCAGGGGCGGAACTTC
v_call: TRBV7-6; clone_size: many; j_call: TRBJ1-3; d_call: .; cdr3_aa: CASSAGTSNTIYF; cdr3_nt: TGTGCCAGCAGCGCCGGGACGTCGAACACCATATATTTT
v_call: TRBV4-2; clone_size: many; j_call: TRBJ1-1; d_call: .; cdr3_aa: CASSQDGWGRTEAFF; cdr3_nt: TGTGCCAGCAGCCAAGATGGTTGGGGGCGTACTGAAGCTTTCTTT
v_call: TRBV10-3; clone_size: many; j_call: TRBJ2-3; d_call: TRBD1; cdr3_aa: CAARTGDTQYF; cdr3_nt: TGTGCCGCCCGGACAGGGGATACGCAGTATTTT
v_call: TRBV20-1; clone_size: .; j_call: TRBJ2-3; d_call: TRBD2; cdr3_aa: CSASRRRGGFVDTQYF; cdr3_nt: TGCAGTGCTTCCCGTAGGCGGGGGGGTTTCGTTGATACGCAGTATTTT
v_call: TRBV6-5; clone_size: many; j_call: TRBJ1-4; d_call: .; cdr3_aa: CASSYWAATNEKLFF; cdr3_nt: TGTGCCAGCAGTTACTGGGCGGCAACTAATGAAAAACTGTTTTTT
v_call: TRBV7-2; clone_size: many; j_call: TRBJ2-5; d_call: .; cdr3_aa: CASSFWLLHPESQYF; cdr3_nt: TGTGCCAGCAGCTTTTGGTTACTACACCCGGAGTCCCAGTACTTC
v_call: TRBV29-1; clone_size: many; j_call: TRBJ1-1; d_call: .; cdr3_aa: CSVEDTSRRAFF; cdr3_nt: TGCAGCGTTGAAGATACCTCTCGGCGGGCTTTCTTT
v_call: TRBV20-1; clone_size: many; j_call: TRBJ1-6; d_call: TRBD1; cdr3_aa: CSARTNRGYNSPLHF; cdr3_nt: TGCAGTGCTAGAACAAACAGGGGTTATAATTCACCCCTCCACTTT
v_call: TRBV10-3; clone_size: many; j_call: TRBJ1-1; d_call: .; cdr3_aa: CATQENTEAFF; cdr3_nt: TGTGCCACCCAAGAAAACACTGAAGCTTTCTTT
v_call: TRBV20-1; clone_size: many; j_call: TRBJ1-4; d_call: .; cdr3_aa: CSASGALNEKLFF; cdr3_nt: TGCAGTGCTAGTGGGGCCCTAAATGAAAAACTGTTTTTT
v_call: TRBV20-1; clone_size: many; j_call: TRBJ2-1; d_call: .; cdr3_aa: CSASEEDYNEQFF; cdr3_nt: TGCAGTGCTAGCGAGGAGGACTACAATGAGCAGTTCTTC
v_call: TRBV28; clone_size: many; j_call: TRBJ1-1; d_call: .; cdr3_aa: CATRRNTEAFF; cdr3_nt: TGTGCCACCCGCCGAAACACTGAAGCTTTCTTT
v_call: TRBV19; clone_size: many; j_call: TRBJ1-4; d_call: .; cdr3_aa: CASSIPAGEKLFF; cdr3_nt: TGTGCCAGTAGTATTCCGGCGGGTGAAAAACTGTTTTTT
v_call: TRBV20-1; clone_size: many; j_call: TRBJ1-1; d_call: TRBD1; cdr3_aa: CSAEDRGLIGTEAFF; cdr3_nt: TGCAGTGCGGAGGACAGGGGGCTAATTGGGACTGAAGCTTTCTTT
v_call: TRBV7-2; clone_size: .; j_call: TRBJ1-1; d_call: .; cdr3_aa: CASSLGGGATTEAFF; cdr3_nt: TGTGCCAGCAGCTTAGGTGGGGGGGCGACCACTGAAGCTTTCTTT
v_call: TRBV11-2; clone_size: many; j_call: TRBJ2-3; d_call: .; cdr3_aa: CASSLVVKRTDTQYF; cdr3_nt: TGTGCCAGCAGCTTAGTAGTGAAGCGCACAGATACGCAGTATTTT
v_call: TRBV5-1; clone_size: many; j_call: TRBJ2-7; d_call: .; cdr3_aa: CASSLASSSDEQYF; cdr3_nt: TGCGCCAGCAGCTTGGCCTCTAGTTCGGACGAGCAGTACTTC
v_call: TRBV15; clone_size: many; j_call: TRBJ2-1; d_call: .; cdr3_aa: CATSHPGRETNEQFF; cdr3_nt: TGTGCCACCAGCCATCCGGGTCGAGAAACCAATGAGCAGTTCTTC
v_call: TRBV5-5; clone_size: many; j_call: TRBJ1-4; d_call: .; cdr3_aa: CASSLVAADEKLFF; cdr3_nt: TGTGCCAGCAGCTTGGTGGCAGCCGATGAAAAACTGTTTTTT
v_call: TRBV12-3/TRBV12-4; clone_size: many; j_call: TRBJ1-2; d_call: .; cdr3_aa: CASSSQYRGIYGYTF; cdr3_nt: TGTGCCAGCAGTAGCCAATATCGGGGGATCTATGGCTACACCTTC
v_call: TRBV6-5; clone_size: many; j_call: TRBJ1-6; d_call: .; cdr3_aa: CASSYSGRGDSPLHF; cdr3_nt: TGTGCCAGCAGTTACTCTGGTCGAGGGGATTCACCCCTCCACTTT
v_call: TRBV12-3/TRBV12-4; clone_size: many; j_call: TRBJ2-7; d_call: TRBD1; cdr3_aa: CASREQGVKTYEQYF; cdr3_nt: TGTGCCAGCAGGGAACAGGGGGTTAAGACCTACGAGCAGTACTTC
v_call: TRBV20-1; clone_size: many; j_call: TRBJ2-2; d_call: TRBD2; cdr3_aa: CSARDVQRGLNRELFF; cdr3_nt: TGCAGTGCTAGAGATGTCCAGCGGGGGTTGAACCGGGAGCTGTTTTTT
v_call: TRBV7-8; clone_size: many; j_call: TRBJ2-7; d_call: TRBD2; cdr3_aa: CASSPGLVDEQYF; cdr3_nt: TGTGCCAGCAGCCCGGGACTAGTCGACGAGCAGTACTTC
v_call: TRBV29-1; clone_size: many; j_call: TRBJ2-2; d_call: .; cdr3_aa: CSVLGITDRGRELFF; cdr3_nt: TGCAGCGTCCTAGGGATCACAGATCGCGGCAGGGAGCTGTTTTTT
v_call: TRBV19; clone_size: many; j_call: TRBJ1-2; d_call: .; cdr3_aa: CASSASDSNYGYTF; cdr3_nt: TGTGCCAGTAGTGCCTCGGACTCAAACTATGGCTACACCTTC
v_call: TRBV20-1; clone_size: many; j_call: TRBJ2-1; d_call: .; cdr3_aa: CSARELTFTGNEQFF; cdr3_nt: TGCAGTGCTAGAGAGCTGACCTTTACTGGCAATGAGCAGTTCTTC
v_call: TRBV6-5; clone_size: many; j_call: TRBJ2-2; d_call: TRBD1; cdr3_aa: CASSSTGGNTGELFF; cdr3_nt: TGTGCCAGCAGTTCGACAGGGGGAAACACCGGGGAGCTGTTTTTT
v_call: TRBV29-1; clone_size: many; j_call: TRBJ2-7; d_call: .; cdr3_aa: CSVEGSYEQYF; cdr3_nt: TGCAGCGTCGAGGGGTCCTACGAGCAGTACTTC
v_call: TRBV12-3/TRBV12-4; clone_size: many; j_call: TRBJ2-7; d_call: .; cdr3_aa: CASSPPGGPYEQYF; cdr3_nt: TGTGCCAGCAGTCCCCCCGGGGGACCCTACGAGCAGTACTTC
v_call: TRBV20-1; clone_size: many; j_call: TRBJ2-7; d_call: TRBD2; cdr3_aa: CSATQLAGASYEQYF; cdr3_nt: TGCAGTGCGACCCAACTAGCGGGTGCCTCCTACGAGCAGTACTTC
v_call: TRBV12-3/TRBV12-4; clone_size: .; j_call: TRBJ1-6; d_call: .; cdr3_aa: CASSFVGPNSPLHF; cdr3_nt: TGTGCCAGCAGTTTCGTGGGGCCAAATTCACCCCTCCACTTT
v_call: TRBV10-1; clone_size: .; j_call: TRBJ2-2; d_call: .; cdr3_aa: CASSGGDTGELFF; cdr3_nt: TGCGCCAGCAGTGGAGGTGACACCGGGGAGCTGTTTTTT
v_call: TRBV20-1; clone_size: few; j_call: TRBJ2-3; d_call: .; cdr3_aa: CSAPIPKGSFTDTQYF; cdr3_nt: TGCAGTGCTCCCATCCCAAAAGGGAGTTTCACAGATACGCAGTATTTT
v_call: TRBV29-1; clone_size: many; j_call: TRBJ2-1; d_call: .; cdr3_aa: CSAGGAEQFF; cdr3_nt: TGCAGCGCCGGTGGTGCTGAGCAGTTCTTC
v_call: TRBV7-6; clone_size: many; j_call: TRBJ2-3; d_call: TRBD2; cdr3_aa: CASSLVAGGMADTQYF; cdr3_nt: TGTGCCAGCAGCTTGGTAGCGGGGGGGATGGCAGATACGCAGTATTTT
v_call: TRBV2; clone_size: .; j_call: TRBJ2-3; d_call: .; cdr3_aa: CASNLFTDTQYF; cdr3_nt: TGTGCCAGCAATCTATTCACAGATACGCAGTATTTT
v_call: TRBV20-1; clone_size: many; j_call: TRBJ2-7; d_call: .; cdr3_aa: CSAPPPGQSSYEQYF; cdr3_nt: TGCAGTGCGCCTCCCCCGGGACAAAGCTCCTACGAGCAGTACTTC
v_call: TRBV7-8; clone_size: many; j_call: TRBJ1-5; d_call: .; cdr3_aa: CASSLAAGQPQHF; cdr3_nt: TGTGCCAGCAGCTTAGCGGCAGGCCAGCCCCAGCATTTT
v_call: TRBV27; clone_size: few; j_call: TRBJ1-5; d_call: .; cdr3_aa: CASSLSSYSNQPQHF; cdr3_nt: TGTGCCAGCAGTCTGTCGAGTTATAGCAATCAGCCCCAGCATTTT
v_call: TRBV12-3/TRBV12-4; clone_size: many; j_call: TRBJ1-1; d_call: .; cdr3_aa: CASSESQVNTEAFF; cdr3_nt: TGTGCCAGCAGCGAAAGTCAGGTCAACACTGAAGCTTTCTTT
v_call: TRBV7-8; clone_size: .; j_call: TRBJ2-7; d_call: .; cdr3_aa: CASSLGGAGAQGDEQYF; cdr3_nt: TGTGCCAGCAGCTTAGGGGGGGCAGGAGCCCAGGGGGACGAGCAGTACTTC
v_call: TRBV28; clone_size: many; j_call: TRBJ1-5; d_call: .; cdr3_aa: CASSLYGTLSNQPQHF; cdr3_nt: TGTGCCAGCAGTTTATATGGGACACTAAGCAATCAGCCCCAGCATTTT